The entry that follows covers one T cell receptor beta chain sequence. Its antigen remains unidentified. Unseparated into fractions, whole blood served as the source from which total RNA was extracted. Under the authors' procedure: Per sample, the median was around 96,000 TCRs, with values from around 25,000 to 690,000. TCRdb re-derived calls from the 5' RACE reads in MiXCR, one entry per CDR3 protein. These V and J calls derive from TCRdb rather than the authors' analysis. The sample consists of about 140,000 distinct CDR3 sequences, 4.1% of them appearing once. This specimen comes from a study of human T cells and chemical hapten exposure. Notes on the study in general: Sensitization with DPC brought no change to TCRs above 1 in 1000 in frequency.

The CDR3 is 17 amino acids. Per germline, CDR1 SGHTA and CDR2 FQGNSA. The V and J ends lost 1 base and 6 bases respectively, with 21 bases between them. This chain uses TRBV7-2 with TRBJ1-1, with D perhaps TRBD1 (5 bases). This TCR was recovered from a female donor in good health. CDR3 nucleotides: TGTGCCAGCAGCTTAGTGCCCCCGGGGGGAGGTAGGGCTGAAGCTTTCTTT. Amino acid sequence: CASSLVPPGGGRAEAFF.